This TCR beta chain was captured by sequencing in a study of blood T cells in healthy people across ages (dated by TCRdb to 2015 to 2017). Study-level background: Template switching captured roughly one uniquely barcoded TCR beta cDNA molecule per two T cells in model experiments. To track age-related changes in TCR beta repertoire diversity, the study relied on deep sequencing normalized with unique cDNA molecular identifiers. The donors were divided into four age groups: young (average around 17 years), middle-aged (about 40), aged (approximately 62) and long-lived (around 80). To avoid experimental bias, donors of different ages were distributed randomly across sequencing lanes. Using the same blood draw, the study looked at two additional independent replicas of 1 million unique cDNA reads for two donors, one aged 18 to 29 and the other aged 80 or older.

Receptor amplification or capture employed 5' RACE. The sequencing machine was an Illumina HiSeq 2500. The second PCR ran for about 7 to 11 cycles and used a J-beta primer mix along with a sample-barcoded 5' primer. Each TCR beta cDNA molecule received a unique molecular identifier from a template-switch 5' adaptor carrying 12 random nucleotides. Each sample yielded at least 3 million CDR3-containing paired-end reads. The Mint cDNA synthesis kit, primed by a TRBC-specific oligonucleotide, was used to synthesize first-strand cDNA from all RNA. All cDNA was treated with uracil-DNA glycosylase and then went through a first 18-cycle PCR with the universal primers M1SS and BC2_uni_R. In the paper's pipeline: Each sample was normalized by randomly selecting 1 million high-quality reads, each carrying a distinct molecular identifier. Instead of being binned into consensus sequences, reads with shared molecular identifiers were discarded. MiTCR, with a Q25 quality threshold and the strictest error-elimination algorithm, was used for CDR3 identification, clonotype clustering and error correction. A nonparametric unseen species model with Euler transformation was used to estimate a lower bound on total TCR beta diversity. TCRdb itself trimmed the public reads at Q25 with fastp, ran MiXCR and retained productive beta chains. Rows matching on CDR3 protein sequence are summarized as one entry with the most common DNA and genes. These V and J calls rely on TCRdb rather than the paper's analysis. The sample table contains about 640,000 distinct CDR3 sequences; only one count was recorded for roughly 50% of them. Jointly, the top ten make up more than 35% of the sample.

The approximately 39 donors, aged roughly 6 to 95 years, were systemically healthy Caucasian individuals from Russia. Each donor gave approximately 9.4 milliliters of peripheral blood, drawn into EDTA-treated Vacutainer tubes. Ficoll-Paque density-gradient centrifugation was used to isolate PBMCs, with at least 7 million per sample. Trizol reagent was used to extract total RNA from the PBMCs, yielding at least 6 micrograms per sample. For every donor, flow cytometry on a PBMC aliquot measured the percentage of naive CD45RAhigh/CD27high T cells. Results the study describes overall, beyond this receptor: The CMV infection status of donors was not known, potentially confounding age-related changes in expanded clonotypes. Observed TCR beta diversity per million T cells fell roughly linearly with age, and a significant reduction was already apparent by age around 39. Estimates of total diversity based on one million sequenced T cells were considered lower bounds and underestimates. A strong correlation was found between observed TCR beta diversity and the percentage of naive T cells measured by flow cytometry. Compared with the aged group, the long-lived group had more naive CD4+ T cells, fewer expanded clones and increased TCR diversity, suggesting age selection. Conclusive comparison of naive and antigen-experienced compartments was prevented by the profiling of bulk unsorted PBMCs.

The CDR3 runs 14 residues from the cysteine to the phenylalanine. Only the CDR3 DNA stays, 42 bases, in frame from base 1. Via the germline V gene, CDR1 is SNHLY and CDR2 FYNNEI. Clipping removes 11 bases from V and 6 bases from J, with 10 as the unmatched junction base count. Of note for this clonotype: It lacks a known antigen. No base-level quality is on record; no much larger clone is a single base apart.

This sequence was found in a man between 60 and 75 years old in good health. The sample was blood. The V gene is TRBV2 and the J gene is TRBJ1-6, with 7 junctional bases fitting TRBD1. The nucleotide sequence reads TGTGCCGGAACAGACAGGGAGGGTAATTCACCCCTCCACTTT. The translation is CAGTDREGNSPLHF.